A selection of T cell receptor beta chains follows, all from one sample in a study of cytomegalovirus exposure and HLA in healthy donors. Profiling relied on immunoSEQ multiplex PCR, and the TCRdb table lists in-frame clones only, not all of them. The sample yields roughly 250,000 clones, 70% to 90% seen once. Sequenced: PBMCs. The origin of the receptors is a young woman in good health and CMV-seropositive. Both conserved end residues are part of each CDR3. Each record gives: clone size, J gene, V gene, D gene, CDR3 protein, CDR3 DNA. D genes are given only for firm matches. Clone size is stated in some rows and not others, as once, few, many or a class when expanded.

NA TRBJ2-3 TRBV7-9 NA CASRRVPGVSDTQYF TGTGCCAGCAGAAGGGTGCCGGGAGTGTCAGATACGCAGTATTTT
once TRBJ2-4 TRBV10-1 NA CARLVREKNIQYF TGCGCCAGACTTGTCCGGGAGAAAAACATTCAGTACTTC
NA TRBJ2-2 TRBV6-1 NA CASIPGKIAGELFF TGTGCCAGCATTCCAGGGAAAATCGCCGGGGAGCTGTTTTTT
NA TRBJ1-1 TRBV29-1 NA CSVTPTGMNTEAFF TGCAGCGTGACCCCTACAGGGATGAACACTGAAGCTTTCTTT
NA TRBJ2-7 TRBV9 NA CASSVTGVALEQYF TGTGCCAGCAGCGTGACGGGAGTAGCCCTCGAGCAGTACTTC
NA TRBJ2-3 TRBV19 NA CASRLAVSTDTQYF TGTGCCAGCAGATTAGCGGTTAGCACAGATACGCAGTATTTT
NA TRBJ1-1 TRBV5-1 NA CASSFGGLNTEAFF TGCGCCAGCAGCTTTGGTGGCTTGAACACTGAAGCTTTCTTT
NA TRBJ2-1 TRBV27 NA CASSLEGTARAQFF TGTGCCAGCAGTTTAGAGGGCACCGCGCGGGCGCAGTTCTTC
NA TRBJ1-2 TRBV5-1 NA CASSLGDTEIYGYTF TGCGCCAGCAGCTTGGGGGACACCGAAATCTATGGCTACACCTTC
NA TRBJ2-1 TRBV28 TRBD2 CASAGTSGRLPYNEQFF TGTGCCAGCGCCGGGACTAGCGGGAGATTACCCTACAATGAGCAGTTCTTC
NA TRBJ1-4 TRBV30 TRBD1 CAWRHRQGVMEKLFF TGTGCCTGGAGACATAGACAGGGGGTGATGGAAAAACTGTTTTTT
NA TRBJ2-5 TRBV5-1 NA CASSPVFDSNKYF TGCGCCAGCAGCCCGGTATTTGACAGTAATAAGTACTTC
NA TRBJ1-5 TRBV2 NA CASSESWGGQPQHF TGTGCCAGCAGTGAATCTTGGGGGGGTCAGCCCCAGCATTTT
NA TRBJ1-1 TRBV9 TRBD1 CASSVSGTGSAEAFF TGTGCCAGCAGCGTATCCGGGACAGGGAGCGCTGAAGCTTTCTTT
NA TRBJ2-7 TRBV27 TRBD2 CASSFSLAGGHYEQYF TGTGCCAGCAGTTTCTCCCTAGCGGGAGGGCACTACGAGCAGTACTTC
NA TRBJ2-7 TRBV23-1 NA CASSQSIDPAVYEQYF TGCGCCAGCAGTCAATCGATAGACCCGGCGGTGTACGAGCAGTACTTC
once TRBJ1-4 TRBV5-1 TRBD1 CASSLDTGGGELFF TGCGCCAGCAGCTTGGATACAGGGGGCGGGGAACTGTTTTTT
NA TRBJ2-1 TRBV27 TRBD1 CASSLYQGAQGFGRPNEQFF TGTGCCAGCAGTTTATATCAGGGGGCGCAGGGTTTTGGACGACCCAATGAGCAGTTCTTC
NA TRBJ2-7 TRBV4-1 TRBD2 CASSQRLAGGIYEQYF TGCGCCAGCAGCCAAAGACTAGCGGGAGGGATATACGAGCAGTACTTC
NA TRBJ2-5 TRBV19 TRBD1 CASSPRTGGGRETQYF TGTGCCAGTAGTCCAAGGACAGGGGGCGGTCGAGAGACCCAGTACTTC
NA TRBJ2-1 TRBV10-3 NA CAISVVAASPYNEQFF TGTGCCATCAGTGTGGTTGCGGCCTCGCCTTACAATGAGCAGTTCTTC
NA TRBJ2-7 TRBV14 NA CASSQIGYSGLNYEQYF TGTGCCAGCAGCCAAATCGGTTACAGTGGATTAAACTACGAGCAGTACTTC
NA TRBJ2-7 TRBV19 TRBD1 CASSIVGGQGAEQYF TGTGCCAGTAGTATAGTGGGAGGACAGGGGGCCGAGCAGTACTTC
NA TRBJ1-5 TRBV5-6 NA CASSLAMAHNQPQHF TGTGCCAGCAGCTTGGCGATGGCCCATAATCAGCCCCAGCATTTT
NA TRBJ1-5 TRBV27 NA CASNSLDSLNQPQHF TGTGCCAGCAACTCCCTGGACAGCTTAAATCAGCCCCAGCATTTT
NA TRBJ2-1 TRBV18 TRBD2 CVGRGDRNTREQFF TGTGTCGGCCGGGGGGATCGGAATACAAGGGAGCAGTTCTTC
NA TRBJ1-1 TRBV30 TRBD1 CAWRPRTGGGTEAFF TGTGCCTGGAGACCTAGGACAGGGGGAGGCACTGAAGCTTTCTTT
NA TRBJ2-7 TRBV28 NA CASANSYEQYF TGTGCCAGTGCTAACAGCTACGAGCAGTACTTC
NA TRBJ2-1 TRBV11-2 TRBD2 CASNPGLAELGTYNEQFF TGTGCCAGCAACCCGGGACTAGCGGAGTTGGGTACCTACAATGAGCAGTTCTTC
NA TRBJ2-5 TRBV5-1 NA CASTEAGMETQYF TGCGCCAGCACTGAGGCGGGTATGGAGACCCAGTACTTC
NA TRBJ2-7 TRBV5-1 NA CASSLLGADPPLTYEQYF TGCGCCAGCAGCTTGTTAGGGGCCGACCCCCCCCTCACGTACGAGCAGTACTTC
NA TRBJ1-1 TRBV11-2 NA CASSSDRNPEAFF TGTGCCAGCAGTTCCGACAGGAACCCTGAAGCTTTCTTT
once TRBJ1-3 TRBV5-1 NA CASSSGGASRGNTIYF TGCGCCAGCAGCTCAGGCGGGGCATCTCGTGGAAACACCATATATTTT
NA TRBJ1-1 TRBV19 NA CASSGQGWTEAFF TGTGCCAGTAGTGGGCAGGGGTGGACTGAAGCTTTCTTT
NA TRBJ2-2 TRBV19 NA CASRRTMNTGELFF TGTGCCAGTCGAAGGACAATGAACACCGGGGAGCTGTTTTTT
few TRBJ1-2 TRBV30 NA CAWAAGARVGYTF TGTGCCTGGGCGGCAGGGGCGCGGGTAGGCTACACCTTC
few TRBJ1-1 TRBV19 TRBD1 CASRQGVGRAFF TGTGCCAGTAGACAGGGGGTTGGTAGAGCTTTCTTT
NA TRBJ2-7 TRBV13 TRBD2 CASSPRGENPYEQYF TGTGCCAGCAGCCCACGGGGGGAGAACCCCTACGAGCAGTACTTC
NA TRBJ2-7 TRBV6-1 TRBD1 CASSTRDSYEQYF TGTGCCAGCAGCACCCGGGACAGCTACGAGCAGTACTTC
NA TRBJ2-1 TRBV27 NA CASSQAGTWVRGQVF TGTGCCAGCAGCCAAGCCGGGACTTGGGTAAGAGGTCAGGTCTTC
NA TRBJ2-2 TRBV28 NA CASKYLTETGELFF TGTGCCAGCAAATATTTGACTGAGACCGGGGAGCTGTTTTTT
NA TRBJ2-3 TRBV7-9 TRBD1 CASSLRQGASDTQYF TGTGCCAGCAGCTTGCGACAGGGGGCATCCGATACGCAGTATTTT
once TRBJ2-1 TRBV30 TRBD2 CAWVAGGINEQFF TGTGCCTGGGTAGCGGGAGGGATCAATGAGCAGTTCTTC
NA TRBJ1-1 TRBV2 NA CASQRGIENTEAFF TGTGCCAGCCAACGGGGGATCGAGAACACTGAAGCTTTCTTT
NA TRBJ2-1 TRBV28 NA CASSNQPDSPGNEQFF TGTGCCAGCAGTAATCAACCGGACAGCCCCGGCAATGAGCAGTTCTTC
NA TRBJ1-5 TRBV28 TRBD1 CASSLGTGWANQPQHF TGTGCCAGCAGTTTAGGGACAGGGTGGGCCAATCAGCCCCAGCATTTT
NA TRBJ2-5 TRBV7-6 NA CASSFQRVGGASRQETQYF TGTGCCAGCAGCTTCCAGCGCGTTGGGGGGGCAAGTCGGCAAGAGACCCAGTACTTC
NA TRBJ2-1 TRBV11-2 NA CASSLLGRRGEQFF TGTGCCAGCAGCTTACTGGGAAGAAGGGGTGAGCAGTTCTTC